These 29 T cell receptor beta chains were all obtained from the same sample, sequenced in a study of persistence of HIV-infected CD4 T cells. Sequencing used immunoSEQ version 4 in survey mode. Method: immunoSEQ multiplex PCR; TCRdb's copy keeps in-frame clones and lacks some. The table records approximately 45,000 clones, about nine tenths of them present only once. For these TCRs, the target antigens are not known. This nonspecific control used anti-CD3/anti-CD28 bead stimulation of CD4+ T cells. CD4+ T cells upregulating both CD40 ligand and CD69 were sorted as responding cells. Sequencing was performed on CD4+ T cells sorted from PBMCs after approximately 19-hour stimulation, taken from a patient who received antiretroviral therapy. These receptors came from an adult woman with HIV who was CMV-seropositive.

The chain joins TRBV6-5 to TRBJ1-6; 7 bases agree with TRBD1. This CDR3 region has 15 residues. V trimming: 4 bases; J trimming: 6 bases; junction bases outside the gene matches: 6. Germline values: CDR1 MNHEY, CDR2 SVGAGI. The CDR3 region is CASSFTGAGNSPLHF. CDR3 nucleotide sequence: TGTGCCAGCAGTTTTACAGGGGCCGGTAATTCACCCCTCCACTTT.

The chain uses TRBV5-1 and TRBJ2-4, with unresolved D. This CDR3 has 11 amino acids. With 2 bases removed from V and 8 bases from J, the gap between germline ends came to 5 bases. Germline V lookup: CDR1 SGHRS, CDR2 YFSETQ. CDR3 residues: CASSFGDIQYF. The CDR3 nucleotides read TGCGCCAGCAGCTTCGGAGACATTCAGTACTTC.

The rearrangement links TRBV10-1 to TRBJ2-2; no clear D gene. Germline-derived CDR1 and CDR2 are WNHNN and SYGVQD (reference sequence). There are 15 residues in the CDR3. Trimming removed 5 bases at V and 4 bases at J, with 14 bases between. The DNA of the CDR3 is TGCGCCAGCAGTCCTCTTGGCTTTGGCACCGGGGAGCTGTTTTTT. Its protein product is CASSPLGFGTGELFF.

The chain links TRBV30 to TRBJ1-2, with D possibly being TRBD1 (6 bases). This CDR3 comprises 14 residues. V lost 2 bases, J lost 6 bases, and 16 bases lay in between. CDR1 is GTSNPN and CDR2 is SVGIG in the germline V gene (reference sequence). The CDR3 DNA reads TGTGCCTGGAGTATGGGACATGTACTGGATGGCTACACCTTC. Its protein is CAWSMGHVLDGYTF.

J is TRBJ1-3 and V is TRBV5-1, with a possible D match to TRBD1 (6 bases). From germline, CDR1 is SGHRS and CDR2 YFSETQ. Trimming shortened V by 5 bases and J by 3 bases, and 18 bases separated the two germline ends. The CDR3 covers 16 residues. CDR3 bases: TGCGCCAGCAGGGCCAACAGGGCTGACGGTGGAAACACCATATATTTT. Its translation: CASRANRADGGNTIYF. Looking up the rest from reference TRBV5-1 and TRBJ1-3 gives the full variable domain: KAGVTQTPRYLIKTRGQQVTLSCSPISGHRSVSWYQQTPGQGLQFLFEYFSETQRNKGNFPGRFSGRQFSNSRSEMNVSTLELGDSALYLCASRANRADGGNTIYFGEGSWLTVV.

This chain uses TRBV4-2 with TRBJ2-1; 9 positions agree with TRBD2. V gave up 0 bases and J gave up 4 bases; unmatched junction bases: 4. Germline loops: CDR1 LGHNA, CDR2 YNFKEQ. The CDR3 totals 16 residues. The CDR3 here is CASSQEASGAYNEQFF. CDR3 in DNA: TGTGCCAGCAGCCAAGAGGCTAGCGGGGCTTACAATGAGCAGTTCTTC.

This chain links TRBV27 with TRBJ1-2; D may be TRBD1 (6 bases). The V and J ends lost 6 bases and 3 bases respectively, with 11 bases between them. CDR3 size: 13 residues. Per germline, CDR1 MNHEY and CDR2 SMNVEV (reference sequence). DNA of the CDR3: TGTGCCAGCAGCGTTTACAGGGACTATGGCTACACCTTC. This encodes CASSVYRDYGYTF.

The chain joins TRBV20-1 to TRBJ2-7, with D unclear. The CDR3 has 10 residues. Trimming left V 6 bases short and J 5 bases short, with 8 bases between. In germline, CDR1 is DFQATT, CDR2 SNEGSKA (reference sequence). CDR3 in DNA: TGCAGTGCCAATCGGGACGAGCAGTACTTC. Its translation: CSANRDEQYF.

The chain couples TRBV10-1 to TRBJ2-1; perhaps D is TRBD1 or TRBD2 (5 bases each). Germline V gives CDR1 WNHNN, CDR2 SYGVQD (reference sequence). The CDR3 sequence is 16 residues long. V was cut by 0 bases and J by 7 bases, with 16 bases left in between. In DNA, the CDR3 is TGCGCCAGCAGTGAGTCTGGGACGGACCCTTCTAATGAGCAGTTCTTC. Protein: CASSESGTDPSNEQFF.

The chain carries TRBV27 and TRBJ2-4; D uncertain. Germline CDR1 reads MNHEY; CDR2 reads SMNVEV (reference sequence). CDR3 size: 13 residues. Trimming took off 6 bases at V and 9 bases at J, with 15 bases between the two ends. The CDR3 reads CASRLAIDGIQYF. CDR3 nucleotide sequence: TGTGCCAGCAGATTAGCTATTGACGGCATTCAGTACTTC.

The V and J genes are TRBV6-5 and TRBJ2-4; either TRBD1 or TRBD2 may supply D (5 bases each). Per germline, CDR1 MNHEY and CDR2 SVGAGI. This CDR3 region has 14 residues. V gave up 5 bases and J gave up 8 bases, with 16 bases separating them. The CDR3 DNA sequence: TGTGCCAGCAGTCCTCTGCCGGGGCGGGACATTCAGTACTTC. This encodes CASSPLPGRDIQYF.

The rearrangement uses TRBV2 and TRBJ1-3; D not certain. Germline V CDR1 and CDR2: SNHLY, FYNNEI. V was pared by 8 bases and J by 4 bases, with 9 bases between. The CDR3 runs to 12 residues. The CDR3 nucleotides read TGTGCCAGCTCCGGGAACGGAAACACCATATATTTT. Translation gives CASSGNGNTIYF.

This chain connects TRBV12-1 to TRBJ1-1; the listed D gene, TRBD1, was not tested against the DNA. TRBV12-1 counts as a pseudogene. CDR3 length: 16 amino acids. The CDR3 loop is CASSPQGAELNTEAFF. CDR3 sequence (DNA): TGTGCCAGCAGCCCTCAGGGGGCCGAGTTGAACACTGAAGCTTTCTTT.

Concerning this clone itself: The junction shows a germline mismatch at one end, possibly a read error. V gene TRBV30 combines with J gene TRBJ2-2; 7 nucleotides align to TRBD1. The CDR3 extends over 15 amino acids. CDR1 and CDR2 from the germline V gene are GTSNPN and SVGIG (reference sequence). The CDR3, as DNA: TGTGCCTGGATGGGGTCAGGGGGTGGCACCAGGGAGCTGTTTTTT. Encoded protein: CAWMGSGGGTRELFF.

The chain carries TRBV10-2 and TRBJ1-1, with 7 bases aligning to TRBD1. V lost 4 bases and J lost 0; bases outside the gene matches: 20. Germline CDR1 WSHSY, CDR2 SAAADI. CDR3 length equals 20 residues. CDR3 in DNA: TGCGCCAGCAGTGTACCGACAGGGTCCACTTACGGCTCCATGAACACTGAAGCTTTCTTT. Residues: CASSVPTGSTYGSMNTEAFF.

CDR3 nucleotides: TGTGCCAGCAGCCCCAAAGGGGGTTGGTTGGGCTACACCTTC. Protein sequence: CASSPKGGWLGYTF. V gene TRBV7-2 combines with J gene TRBJ1-2, with D perhaps TRBD1 (6 bases). The V end was cut by 5 bases, the J end by 8 bases, with 18 bases between. Germline V gives CDR1 SGHTA, CDR2 FQGNSA. The CDR3 extends over 14 amino acids.

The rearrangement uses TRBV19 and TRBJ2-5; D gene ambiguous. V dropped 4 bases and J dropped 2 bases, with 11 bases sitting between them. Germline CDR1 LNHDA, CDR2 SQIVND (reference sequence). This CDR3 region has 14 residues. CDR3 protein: CASSTRAGQETQYF. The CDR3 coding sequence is TGTGCCAGTAGTACCCGGGCAGGTCAAGAGACCCAGTACTTC. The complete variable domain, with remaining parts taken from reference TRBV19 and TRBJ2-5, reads DGGITQSPKYLFRKEGQNVTLSCEQNLNHDAMYWYRQDPGQGLRLIYYSQIVNDFQKGDIAEGYSVSREKKESFPLTVTSAQKNPTAFYLCASSTRAGQETQYFGPGTRLLVL.

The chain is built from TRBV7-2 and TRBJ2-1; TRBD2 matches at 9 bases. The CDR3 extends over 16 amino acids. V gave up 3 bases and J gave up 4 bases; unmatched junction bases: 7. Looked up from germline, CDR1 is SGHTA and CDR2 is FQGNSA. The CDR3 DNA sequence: TGTGCCAGCAGCTTCACAAGCGGGGGGCCATACAATGAGCAGTTCTTC. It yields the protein CASSFTSGGPYNEQFF.

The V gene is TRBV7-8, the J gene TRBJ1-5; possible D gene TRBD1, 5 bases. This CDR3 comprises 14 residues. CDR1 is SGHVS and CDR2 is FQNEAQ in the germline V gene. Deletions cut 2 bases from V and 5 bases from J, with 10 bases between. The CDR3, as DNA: TGTGCCAGCAGCTTAAGGGGCGCGGATCAGCCCCAGCATTTT. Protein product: CASSLRGADQPQHF.

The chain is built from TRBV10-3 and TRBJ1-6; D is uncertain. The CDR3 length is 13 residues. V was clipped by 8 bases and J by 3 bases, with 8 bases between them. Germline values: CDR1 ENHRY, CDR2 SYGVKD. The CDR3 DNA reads TGTGCCATCCGGAGGGACTATAATTCACCCCTCCACTTT. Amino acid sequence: CAIRRDYNSPLHF.

CDR3 in amino acids: CASSQEISGGGTDTQYF. CDR3 DNA sequence: TGTGCCAGCAGCCAAGAAATTAGCGGGGGGGGAACAGATACGCAGTATTTT. V gene TRBV3-1 (or the pseudogene TRBV3-2) combines with J gene TRBJ2-3, with 11 bases aligning to TRBD2. The germline V gene has CDR1 LGHDT and CDR2 YNNKEL (reference sequence). V lost 0 bases and J lost 3; bases outside the gene matches: 5. There are 17 residues in the CDR3.

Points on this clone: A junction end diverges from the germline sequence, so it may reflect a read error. CDR3 DNA sequence: TGTGCCAGCAGCCGGACCACTGGAGATTCACCCCCCCACTTT. Translation gives CASSRTTGDSPPHF. The chain carries TRBV14 and TRBJ1-6; the D is unclear. Germline V gives CDR1 SGHDN, CDR2 FVKESK. This CDR3 spans 14 amino acids.

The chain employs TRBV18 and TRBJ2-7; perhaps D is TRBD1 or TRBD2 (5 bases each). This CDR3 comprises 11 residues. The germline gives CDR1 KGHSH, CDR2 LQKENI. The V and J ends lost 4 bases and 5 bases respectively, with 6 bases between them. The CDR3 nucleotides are TGTGCCAGCTCACAGGGACACGAGCAGTACTTC. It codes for CASSQGHEQYF.

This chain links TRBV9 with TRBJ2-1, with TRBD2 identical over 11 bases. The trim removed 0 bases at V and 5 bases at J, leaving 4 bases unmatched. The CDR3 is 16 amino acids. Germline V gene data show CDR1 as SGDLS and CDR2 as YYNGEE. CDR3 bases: TGTGCCAGCAGCGTAGGACTAGCGGGGTACAACAATGAGCAGTTCTTC. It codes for CASSVGLAGYNNEQFF.

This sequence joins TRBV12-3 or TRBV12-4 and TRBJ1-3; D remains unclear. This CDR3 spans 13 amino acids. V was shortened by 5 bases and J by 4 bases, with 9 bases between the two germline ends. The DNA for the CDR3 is TGTGCCAGCAGTCGGTCAGCGGGAAACACCATATATTTT. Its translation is CASSRSAGNTIYF.

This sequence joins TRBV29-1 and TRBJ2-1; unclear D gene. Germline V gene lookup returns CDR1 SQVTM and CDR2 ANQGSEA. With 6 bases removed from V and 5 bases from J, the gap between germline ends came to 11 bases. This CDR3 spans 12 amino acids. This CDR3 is CSVLSPDNEQFF. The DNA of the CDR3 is TGCAGCGTCCTTAGTCCTGACAATGAGCAGTTCTTC.

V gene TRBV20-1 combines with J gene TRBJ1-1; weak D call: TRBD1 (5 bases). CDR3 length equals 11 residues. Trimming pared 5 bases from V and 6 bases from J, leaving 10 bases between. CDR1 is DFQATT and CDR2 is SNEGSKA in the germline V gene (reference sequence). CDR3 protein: CSAYRIPEAFF. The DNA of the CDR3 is TGCAGTGCTTACAGGATACCTGAAGCTTTCTTT.

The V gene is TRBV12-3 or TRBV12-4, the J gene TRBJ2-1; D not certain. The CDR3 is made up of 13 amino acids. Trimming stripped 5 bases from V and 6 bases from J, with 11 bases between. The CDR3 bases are TGTGCCAGCAGTCAGGACCGGTCCAATGAGCAGTTCTTC. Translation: CASSQDRSNEQFF.

CDR3 coding DNA: TGCGCCAGCAGCCCACCTCGGACAGGGAGTACGAATGAGCAGTTCTTC. Its protein is CASSPPRTGSTNEQFF. This chain uses TRBV5-1 with TRBJ2-1, with TRBD1 identical over 8 bases. The CDR3 covers 16 residues. The V gene's germline CDR1 is SGHRS and CDR2 YFSETQ. The V gene end was trimmed by 4 bases and the J gene end by 7 bases; junction bases not matched to a gene: 13.